Listed below are T cell receptor beta chains from one sample, sequenced in a study of response to subunit inactivated influenza vaccine. TCRdb ran MiXCR on the RT-PCR reads and lists one entry per CDR3 protein. Found here are hundreds of thousands of distinct CDR3 sequences, 14% of them singletons; the top ten hold approximately 7%. This specimen consisted of PBMCs from blood, obtained 14 to 15 days before vaccination. The receptor set was obtained from a man aged 50-59 years who received an inactivated influenza vaccine. Both conserved end residues are part of each CDR3. Each record gives: clone size, J gene, CDR3 length, V gene, D gene, CDR3 protein, CDR3 DNA. D genes are given only for firm matches. The size entry is marked missing in some rows and otherwise reads once, few, many or a size class.

abundance: NA; j_gene: TRBJ2-3; len: 15; v_gene: TRBV28; d_gene: TRBD2; CDR3aa: CASSKALAGTDTQYF; CDR3nt: TGTGCCAGCAGCAAGGCTTTAGCGGGTACAGATACGCAGTATTTT
abundance: NA; j_gene: TRBJ2-1; len: 19; v_gene: TRBV6-1; d_gene: TRBD2; CDR3aa: CASSPNLVAGGTFKNEQFF; CDR3nt: TGTGCCAGCAGCCCGAATTTGGTGGCGGGGGGGACCTTTAAGAATGAGCAGTTCTTC
abundance: once; j_gene: TRBJ2-1; len: 16; v_gene: TRBV7-9; d_gene: TRBD1; CDR3aa: CASSSPGQFSYNEQFF; CDR3nt: TGTGCCAGCAGCTCCCCGGGACAGTTCTCCTACAATGAGCAGTTCTTC
abundance: few; j_gene: TRBJ2-5; len: 17; v_gene: TRBV5-1; d_gene: TRBD2; CDR3aa: CASSRTGTSGTPQTQYF; CDR3nt: TGCGCCAGCAGCAGGACCGGGACTAGCGGGACGCCTCAGACCCAGTACTTC
abundance: NA; j_gene: TRBJ2-7; len: 14; v_gene: TRBV6-1; d_gene: TRBD1; CDR3aa: CASRKGTGMDEQYF; CDR3nt: TGTGCCAGCAGGAAAGGGACAGGGATGGACGAGCAGTACTTC
abundance: NA; j_gene: TRBJ2-7; len: 11; v_gene: TRBV6-2/TRBV6-3; d_gene: NA; CDR3aa: CASGRRAEQYF; CDR3nt: TGTGCCAGCGGCCGGCGAGCCGAGCAGTACTTC
abundance: NA; j_gene: TRBJ2-5; len: 15; v_gene: TRBV15; d_gene: NA; CDR3aa: CATSPRIGNQETQYF; CDR3nt: TGTGCCACCAGCCCCAGAATCGGTAATCAAGAGACCCAGTACTTC
abundance: few; j_gene: TRBJ1-5; len: 16; v_gene: TRBV21-1; d_gene: NA; CDR3aa: CASPNQSRHSNQPQHF; CDR3nt: TGTGCCAGCCCCAATCAATCGCGCCATAGCAATCAGCCCCAGCATTTT
abundance: many; j_gene: TRBJ2-7; len: 13; v_gene: TRBV29-1; d_gene: NA; CDR3aa: CSVTSQPTYEQYF; CDR3nt: TGCAGCGTAACAAGTCAGCCAACCTACGAGCAGTACTTC
abundance: few; j_gene: TRBJ2-5; len: 16; v_gene: TRBV12-3/TRBV12-4; d_gene: NA; CDR3aa: CASSFRGPQKEETQYF; CDR3nt: TGTGCCAGCAGTTTTAGAGGGCCCCAGAAGGAGGAGACCCAGTACTTC
abundance: few; j_gene: TRBJ2-7; len: 16; v_gene: TRBV28; d_gene: NA; CDR3aa: CASSLKFFGRVNEQYF; CDR3nt: TGTGCCAGCAGTTTAAAGTTTTTCGGGAGAGTGAACGAGCAGTACTTC
abundance: few; j_gene: TRBJ2-6; len: 17; v_gene: TRBV12-3/TRBV12-4; d_gene: NA; CDR3aa: CASTPGEGRLGANVLTF; CDR3nt: TGTGCCAGCACCCCAGGGGAGGGGAGGCTCGGGGCCAACGTCCTGACTTTC
abundance: NA; j_gene: TRBJ2-1; len: 13; v_gene: TRBV20-1; d_gene: NA; CDR3aa: CSARGSYYNEQFF; CDR3nt: TGCAGTGCTAGAGGGTCTTACTACAATGAGCAGTTCTTC
abundance: NA; j_gene: TRBJ2-7; len: 13; v_gene: TRBV28; d_gene: TRBD1; CDR3aa: CASLGTGFYEQYF; CDR3nt: TGTGCCAGCCTCGGGACAGGGTTCTACGAGCAGTACTTC
abundance: few; j_gene: TRBJ1-2; len: 12; v_gene: TRBV28; d_gene: NA; CDR3aa: CASSLPRVGYTF; CDR3nt: TGTGCCAGCAGTTTACCCAGGGTTGGCTACACCTTC
abundance: once; j_gene: TRBJ2-7; len: 15; v_gene: TRBV10-3; d_gene: NA; CDR3aa: CAISPGRGHLYEQYF; CDR3nt: TGTGCCATCAGCCCCGGGCGTGGGCATCTCTACGAGCAGTACTTC
abundance: few; j_gene: TRBJ1-4; len: 16; v_gene: TRBV7-2; d_gene: NA; CDR3aa: CASSRGQPATNEKLFF; CDR3nt: TGTGCCAGCAGCCGTGGACAGCCTGCAACTAATGAAAAACTGTTTTTT
abundance: few; j_gene: TRBJ1-3; len: 13; v_gene: TRBV28; d_gene: NA; CDR3aa: CATSGRAGNTIYF; CDR3nt: TGTGCCACTTCCGGTAGAGCTGGAAACACCATATATTTT
abundance: NA; j_gene: TRBJ2-2; len: 15; v_gene: TRBV12-3/TRBV12-4; d_gene: NA; CDR3aa: CARSLTVNSTGELFF; CDR3nt: TGTGCCAGAAGTTTGACAGTTAATAGCACCGGGGAGCTGTTTTTT
abundance: few; j_gene: TRBJ2-5; len: 18; v_gene: TRBV27; d_gene: TRBD2; CDR3aa: CASSLVFGGGARLETQYF; CDR3nt: TGTGCCAGCAGTTTGGTATTCGGCGGGGGGGCCCGCCTAGAGACCCAGTACTTC
abundance: NA; j_gene: TRBJ1-6; len: 15; v_gene: TRBV6-1; d_gene: NA; CDR3aa: CASTRDQAGNSPLHF; CDR3nt: TGTGCCAGCACCAGAGACCAGGCGGGGAATTCACCCCTCCACTTT
abundance: few; j_gene: TRBJ2-1; len: 15; v_gene: TRBV28; d_gene: NA; CDR3aa: CASSLLATRPNEQFF; CDR3nt: TGTGCCAGCAGTTTATTAGCGACGCGGCCCAATGAGCAGTTCTTC
abundance: NA; j_gene: TRBJ2-7; len: 13; v_gene: TRBV20-1; d_gene: NA; CDR3aa: CSAQGRSTYEQYF; CDR3nt: TGCAGTGCTCAGGGCAGGTCAACCTACGAGCAGTACTTC
abundance: many; j_gene: TRBJ1-2; len: 16; v_gene: TRBV7-9; d_gene: TRBD1; CDR3aa: CASSRGGGTANYGYTF; CDR3nt: TGTGCCAGCAGCCGAGGTGGTGGGACAGCTAACTATGGCTACACCTTC
abundance: few; j_gene: TRBJ2-2; len: 13; v_gene: TRBV10-3; d_gene: NA; CDR3aa: CAISDRWAGELFF; CDR3nt: TGTGCCATCAGTGACAGATGGGCCGGGGAGCTGTTTTTT
abundance: NA; j_gene: TRBJ2-7; len: 13; v_gene: TRBV24-1; d_gene: NA; CDR3aa: CATSEPDRYEQYF; CDR3nt: TGTGCCACCAGTGAACCCGACAGATACGAGCAGTACTTC
abundance: few; j_gene: TRBJ2-3; len: 11; v_gene: TRBV5-1; d_gene: NA; CDR3aa: CASRSVDTQYF; CDR3nt: TGCGCCAGCAGGAGTGTGGATACGCAGTATTTT
abundance: few; j_gene: TRBJ2-6; len: 17; v_gene: TRBV7-9; d_gene: NA; CDR3aa: CASSLRRSGSGANVLTF; CDR3nt: TGTGCCAGCAGCCTCAGGAGGTCAGGGTCTGGGGCCAACGTCCTGACTTTC
abundance: NA; j_gene: TRBJ2-7; len: 13; v_gene: TRBV5-1; d_gene: NA; CDR3aa: CASSTGVTYEQYF; CDR3nt: TGCGCCAGCAGTACTGGGGTTACCTACGAGCAGTACTTC
abundance: few; j_gene: TRBJ2-5; len: 16; v_gene: TRBV6-2/TRBV6-3; d_gene: NA; CDR3aa: CASTSWSGTPQETQYF; CDR3nt: TGTGCCAGCACAAGCTGGTCGGGGACCCCACAAGAGACCCAGTACTTC
abundance: few; j_gene: TRBJ2-1; len: 16; v_gene: TRBV5-4; d_gene: NA; CDR3aa: CASSLDRVSSYNEQFF; CDR3nt: TGTGCCAGCAGCTTGGACAGGGTGAGCTCCTACAATGAGCAGTTCTTC
abundance: few; j_gene: TRBJ2-7; len: 14; v_gene: TRBV5-1; d_gene: NA; CDR3aa: CASSWDGQFYEQYF; CDR3nt: TGCGCCAGCAGCTGGGACGGGCAATTCTACGAGCAGTACTTC
abundance: NA; j_gene: TRBJ1-2; len: 13; v_gene: TRBV20-1; d_gene: TRBD1; CDR3aa: CSARDRARDGYTF; CDR3nt: TGCAGTGCTCGGGACAGGGCGAGGGATGGCTACACCTTC
abundance: few; j_gene: TRBJ2-3; len: 17; v_gene: TRBV9; d_gene: TRBD2; CDR3aa: CASSVDRLAGSTDTQYF; CDR3nt: TGTGCCAGCAGCGTAGACAGGCTAGCGGGAAGCACAGATACGCAGTATTTT
abundance: NA; j_gene: TRBJ1-4; len: 12; v_gene: TRBV29-1; d_gene: NA; CDR3aa: CSVTTTNEKLFF; CDR3nt: TGCAGCGTCACAACAACTAATGAAAAACTGTTTTTT
abundance: few; j_gene: TRBJ2-3; len: 13; v_gene: TRBV5-1; d_gene: NA; CDR3aa: CASSMTSTDTQYF; CDR3nt: TGCGCCAGCAGCATGACTAGCACAGATACGCAGTATTTT
abundance: NA; j_gene: TRBJ2-1; len: 13; v_gene: TRBV27; d_gene: NA; CDR3aa: CASSPTRTGEQFF; CDR3nt: TGTGCCAGCAGTCCGACACGGACCGGTGAGCAGTTCTTC
abundance: NA; j_gene: TRBJ2-7; len: 15; v_gene: TRBV6-5; d_gene: TRBD1; CDR3aa: CASSNGGQGAYEQYF; CDR3nt: TGTGCCAGCAGTAACGGGGGACAGGGGGCTTACGAGCAGTACTTC
abundance: NA; j_gene: TRBJ2-3; len: 17; v_gene: TRBV7-9; d_gene: TRBD2; CDR3aa: CASSLGLGRRSTDTQYF; CDR3nt: TGTGCCAGCAGCTTAGGGCTCGGGAGGAGGAGCACAGATACGCAGTATTTT
abundance: many; j_gene: TRBJ1-2; len: 15; v_gene: TRBV6-5; d_gene: TRBD1; CDR3aa: CASSYPGTEFYGYTF; CDR3nt: TGTGCCAGCAGTTATCCCGGGACAGAGTTTTATGGCTACACCTTC